These 2 T cell receptor beta chains originate from one sample sequenced in a study of technical replicates of blood from a few donors. Only in-frame clones appear in the TCRdb table, and some are missing; sequencing was by immunoSEQ multiplex PCR. The table lists just over 95,000 clones, about 94% of them singletons. Source material: T cells isolated from PBMCs. The receptors here all came from a human donor in good health.

The rearrangement uses TRBV28 and TRBJ2-2, with 8 bases identical to TRBD1. V was clipped by 7 bases and J by 6 bases; unmatched bases: 16. Germline V gene data show CDR1 as MDHEN and CDR2 as SYDVKM. CDR3 length equals 17 residues. The CDR3 coding sequence is TGTGCCAGCACCTCTTGGGGATCGCAGGGGGCGTCCGGGGAGCTGTTTTTT. Its translation is CASTSWGSQGASGELFF. The whole variable domain, filled in from reference TRBV28 and TRBJ2-2, reads DVKVTQSSRYLVKRTGEKVFLECVQDMDHENMFWYRQDPGLGLRLIYFSYDVKMKEKGDIPEGYSVSREKKERFSLILESASTNQTSMYLCASTSWGSQGASGELFFGEGSRLTVL.

The chain is built from TRBV18 and TRBJ1-1; D perhaps matches TRBD1 (6 bases). Deletions cut 3 bases from V and 2 bases from J, with 13 bases between. Looked up from germline, CDR1 is KGHSH and CDR2 is LQKENI. The CDR3 extends over 15 amino acids. The CDR3 DNA reads as TGTGCCAGCTCACCTTCTTCAGGGGCAAACACTGAAGCTTTCTTT. Protein sequence: CASSPSSGANTEAFF.